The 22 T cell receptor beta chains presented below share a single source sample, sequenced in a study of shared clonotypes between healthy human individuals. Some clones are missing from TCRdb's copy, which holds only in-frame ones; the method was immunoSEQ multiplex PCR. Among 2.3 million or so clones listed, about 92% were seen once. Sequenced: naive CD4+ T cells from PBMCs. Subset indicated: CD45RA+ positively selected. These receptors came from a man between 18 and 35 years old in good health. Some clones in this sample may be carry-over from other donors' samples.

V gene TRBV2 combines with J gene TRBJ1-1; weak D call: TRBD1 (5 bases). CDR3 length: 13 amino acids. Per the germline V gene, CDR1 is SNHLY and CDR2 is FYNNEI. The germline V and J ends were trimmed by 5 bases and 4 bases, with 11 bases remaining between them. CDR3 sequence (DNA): TGTGCCAGCAGTTTACAGGAGAGCACTGAAGCTTTCTTT. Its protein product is CASSLQESTEAFF.

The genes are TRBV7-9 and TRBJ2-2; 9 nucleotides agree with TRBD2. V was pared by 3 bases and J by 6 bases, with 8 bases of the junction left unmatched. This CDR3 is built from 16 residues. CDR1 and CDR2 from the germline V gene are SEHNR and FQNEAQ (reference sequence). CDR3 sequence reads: CASSLNGGRAPGELFF. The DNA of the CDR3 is TGTGCCAGCAGCTTGAATGGCGGGAGGGCCCCCGGGGAGCTGTTTTTT.

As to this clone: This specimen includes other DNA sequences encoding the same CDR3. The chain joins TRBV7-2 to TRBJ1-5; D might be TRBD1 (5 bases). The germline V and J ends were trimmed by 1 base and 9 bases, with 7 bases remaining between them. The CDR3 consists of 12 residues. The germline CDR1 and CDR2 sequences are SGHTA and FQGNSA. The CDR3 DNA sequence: TGTGCCAGCAGCTTAGGGGGGGGGCCCCAGCATTTT. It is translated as CASSLGGGPQHF.

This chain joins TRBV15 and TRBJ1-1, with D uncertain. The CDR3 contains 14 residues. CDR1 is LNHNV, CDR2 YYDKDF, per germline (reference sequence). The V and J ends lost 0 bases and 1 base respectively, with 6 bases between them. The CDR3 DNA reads TGTGCCACCAGCAGAGATATAAGGAACACTGAAGCTTTCTTT. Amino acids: CATSRDIRNTEAFF.

Written as DNA, the CDR3 is TGTGCCAGCAGCCCTCCAGGACAGAACAATCAGCCCCAGCATTTT. Amino acids: CASSPPGQNNQPQHF. V is TRBV28 and J is TRBJ1-5; the D gene is possibly TRBD1 (6 bases). This CDR3 region has 15 residues. CDR1 is MDHEN and CDR2 is SYDVKM in the germline V gene. The germline V and J ends were trimmed by 6 bases and 3 bases, with 15 bases remaining between them.

CDR3 nucleotide sequence: TGTGCCATCAGGGCGACTAGCGGGCCTCCCTACGAGCAGTACTTC. It encodes CAIRATSGPPYEQYF. The chain uses TRBV10-3 and TRBJ2-7; TRBD2 matches 10 bases. CDR3 size: 15 residues. Germline V gives CDR1 ENHRY, CDR2 SYGVKD. The trim removed 6 bases at V and 2 bases at J, leaving 7 bases unmatched.

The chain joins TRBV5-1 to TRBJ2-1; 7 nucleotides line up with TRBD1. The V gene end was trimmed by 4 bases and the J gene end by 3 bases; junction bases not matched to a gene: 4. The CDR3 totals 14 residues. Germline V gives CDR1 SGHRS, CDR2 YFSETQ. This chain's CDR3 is CASSGGQIYNEQFF. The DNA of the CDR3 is TGCGCCAGCAGCGGGGGACAGATCTACAATGAGCAGTTCTTC.

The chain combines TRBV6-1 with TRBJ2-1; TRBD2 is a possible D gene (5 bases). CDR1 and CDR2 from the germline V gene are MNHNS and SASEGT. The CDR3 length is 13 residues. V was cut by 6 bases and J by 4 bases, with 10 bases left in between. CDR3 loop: CASRILGYNEQFF. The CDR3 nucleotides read TGTGCCAGCAGGATACTAGGTTACAATGAGCAGTTCTTC.

As DNA, the CDR3 is TGTGCCATCAGTGAGTCGTTGGTAGCGGGAAACTACGAGCAGTACTTC. It yields the protein CAISESLVAGNYEQYF. The chain uses TRBV10-3 and TRBJ2-7, with 8 nucleotides matching TRBD2. The CDR3 totals 16 residues. Germline-derived CDR1 and CDR2 are ENHRY and SYGVKD. The junction had 7 bases not matched to a gene; V was cut back by 0 bases and J by 3 bases.

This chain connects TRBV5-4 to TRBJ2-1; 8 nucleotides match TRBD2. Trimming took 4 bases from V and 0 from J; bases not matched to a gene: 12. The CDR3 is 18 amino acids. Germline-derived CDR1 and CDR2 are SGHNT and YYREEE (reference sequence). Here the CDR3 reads CASSDLAGGPRSYNEQFF. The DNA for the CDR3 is TGTGCCAGCAGCGATTTGGCGGGAGGACCCCGCTCCTACAATGAGCAGTTCTTC.

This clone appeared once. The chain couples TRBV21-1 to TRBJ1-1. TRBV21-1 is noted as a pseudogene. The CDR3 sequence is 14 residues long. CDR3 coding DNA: TGTGCCAGCAGCAAAGAGAGGTGGGGGGCTGAAGCTTTCTTT. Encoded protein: CASSKERWGAEAFF.

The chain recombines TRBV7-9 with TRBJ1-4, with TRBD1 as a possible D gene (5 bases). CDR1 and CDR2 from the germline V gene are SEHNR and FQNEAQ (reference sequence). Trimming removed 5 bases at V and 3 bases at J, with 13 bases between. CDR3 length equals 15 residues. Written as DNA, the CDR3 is TGTGCCAGCAGCCGTGGGACGTTGGCTAATGAAAAACTGTTTTTT. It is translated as CASSRGTLANEKLFF.

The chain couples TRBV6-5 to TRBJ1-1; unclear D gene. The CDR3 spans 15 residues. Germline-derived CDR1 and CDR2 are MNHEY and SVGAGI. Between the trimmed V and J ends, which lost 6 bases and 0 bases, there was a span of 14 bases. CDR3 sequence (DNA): TGTGCCAGCAGACGCGCCACAGAGCTGAACACTGAAGCTTTCTTT. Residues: CASRRATELNTEAFF.

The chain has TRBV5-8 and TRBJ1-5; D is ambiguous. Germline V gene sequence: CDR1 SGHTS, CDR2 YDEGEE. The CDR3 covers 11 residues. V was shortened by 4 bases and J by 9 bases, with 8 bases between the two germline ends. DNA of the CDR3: TGTGCCAGCAGCCTCCTCGGGCCCCAGCATTTT. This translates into CASSLLGPQHF.

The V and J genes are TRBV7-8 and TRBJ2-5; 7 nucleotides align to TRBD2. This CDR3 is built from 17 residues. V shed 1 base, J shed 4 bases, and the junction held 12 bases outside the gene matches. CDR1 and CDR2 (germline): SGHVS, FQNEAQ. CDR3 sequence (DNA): TGTGCCAGCAGCTTAGAACGTGCAGCGGGATCAGGAGAGACCCAGTACTTC. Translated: CASSLERAAGSGETQYF. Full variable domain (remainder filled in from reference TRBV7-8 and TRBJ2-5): GAGVSQSPRYKVAKRGQDVALRCDPISGHVSLFWYQQALGQGPEFLTYFQNEAQLDKSGLPSDRFFAERPEGSVSTLKIQRTQQEDSAVYLCASSLERAAGSGETQYFGPGTRLLVL.

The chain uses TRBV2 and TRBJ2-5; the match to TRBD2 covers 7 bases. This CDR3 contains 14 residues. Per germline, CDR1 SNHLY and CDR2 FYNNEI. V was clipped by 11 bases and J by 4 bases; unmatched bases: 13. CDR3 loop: CAAGGGVGIETQYF. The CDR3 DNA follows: TGTGCCGCAGGTGGGGGGGTTGGGATAGAGACCCAGTACTTC.

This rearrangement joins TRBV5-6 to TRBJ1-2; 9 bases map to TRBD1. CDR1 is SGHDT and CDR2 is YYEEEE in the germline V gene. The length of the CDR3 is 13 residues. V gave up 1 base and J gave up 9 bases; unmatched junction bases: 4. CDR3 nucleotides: TGTGCCAGCAGCTTGTACAGGGGGCTGAGCTACACCTTC. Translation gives CASSLYRGLSYTF.

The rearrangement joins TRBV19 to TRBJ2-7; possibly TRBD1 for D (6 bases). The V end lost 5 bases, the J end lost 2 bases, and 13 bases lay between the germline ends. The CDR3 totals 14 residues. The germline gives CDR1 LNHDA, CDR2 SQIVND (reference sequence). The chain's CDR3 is CASSPGTRTYEQYF. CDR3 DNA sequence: TGTGCCAGTAGTCCCGGGACAAGAACCTACGAGCAGTACTTC.

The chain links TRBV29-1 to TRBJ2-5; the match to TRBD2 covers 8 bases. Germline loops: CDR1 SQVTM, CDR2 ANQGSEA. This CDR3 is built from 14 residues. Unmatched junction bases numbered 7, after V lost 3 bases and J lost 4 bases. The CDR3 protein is CSVDPAGVRETQYF. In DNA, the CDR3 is TGCAGCGTTGACCCAGCGGGAGTAAGAGAGACCCAGTACTTC.

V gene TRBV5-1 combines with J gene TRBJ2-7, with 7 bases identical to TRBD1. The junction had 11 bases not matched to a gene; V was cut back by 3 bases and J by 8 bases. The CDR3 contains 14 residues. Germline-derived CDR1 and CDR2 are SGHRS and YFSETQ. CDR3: CASSSGDSLRKQYF. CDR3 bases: TGCGCCAGCAGCTCCGGGGACAGCCTACGGAAGCAGTACTTC.

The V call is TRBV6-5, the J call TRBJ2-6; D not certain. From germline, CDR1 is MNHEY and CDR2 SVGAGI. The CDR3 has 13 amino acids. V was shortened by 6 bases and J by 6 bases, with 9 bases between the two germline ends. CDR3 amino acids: CASSRLVANVLTF. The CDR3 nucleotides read TGTGCCAGCAGCCGACTTGTGGCCAACGTCCTGACTTTC.

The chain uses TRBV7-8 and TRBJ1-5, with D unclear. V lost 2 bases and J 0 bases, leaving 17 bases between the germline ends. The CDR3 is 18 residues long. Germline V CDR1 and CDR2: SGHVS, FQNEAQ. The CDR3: CASSLLGLTWYSNQPQHF. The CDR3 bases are TGTGCCAGCAGCTTATTAGGACTTACCTGGTATAGCAATCAGCCCCAGCATTTT.